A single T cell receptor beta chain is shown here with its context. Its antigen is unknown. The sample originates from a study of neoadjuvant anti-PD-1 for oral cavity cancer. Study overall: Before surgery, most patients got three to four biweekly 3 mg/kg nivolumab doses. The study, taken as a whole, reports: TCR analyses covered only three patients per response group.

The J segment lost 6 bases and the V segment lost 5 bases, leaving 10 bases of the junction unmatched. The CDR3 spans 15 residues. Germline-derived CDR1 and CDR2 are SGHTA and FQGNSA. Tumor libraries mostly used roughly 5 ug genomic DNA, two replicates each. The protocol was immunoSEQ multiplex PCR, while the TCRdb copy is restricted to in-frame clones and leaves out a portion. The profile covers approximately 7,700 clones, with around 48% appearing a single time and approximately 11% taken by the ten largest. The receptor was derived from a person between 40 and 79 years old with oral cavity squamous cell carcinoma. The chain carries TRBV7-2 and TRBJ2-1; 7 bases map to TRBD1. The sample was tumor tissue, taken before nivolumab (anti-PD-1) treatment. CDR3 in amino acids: CASSHDRVRANEQFF. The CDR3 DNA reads TGTGCCAGCAGCCATGACAGGGTTAGAGCCAATGAGCAGTTCTTC.